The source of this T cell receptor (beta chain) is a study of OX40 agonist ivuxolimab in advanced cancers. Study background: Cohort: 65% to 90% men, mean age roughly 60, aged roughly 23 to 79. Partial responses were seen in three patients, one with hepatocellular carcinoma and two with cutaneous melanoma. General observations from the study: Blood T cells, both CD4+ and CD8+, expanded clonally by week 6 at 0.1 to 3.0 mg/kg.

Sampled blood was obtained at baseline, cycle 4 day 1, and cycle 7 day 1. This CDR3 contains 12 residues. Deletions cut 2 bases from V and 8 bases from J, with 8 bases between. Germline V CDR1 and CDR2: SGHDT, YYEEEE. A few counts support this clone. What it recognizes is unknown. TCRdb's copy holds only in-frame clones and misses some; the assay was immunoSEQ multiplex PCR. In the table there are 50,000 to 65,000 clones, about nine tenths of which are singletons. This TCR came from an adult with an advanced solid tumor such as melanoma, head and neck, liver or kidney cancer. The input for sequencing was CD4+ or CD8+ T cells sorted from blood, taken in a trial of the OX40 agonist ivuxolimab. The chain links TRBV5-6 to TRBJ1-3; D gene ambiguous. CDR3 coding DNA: TGTGCCAGCAGCTTAGGGCCGGACACCATATATTTT. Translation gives CASSLGPDTIYF.